Shown below are 27 T cell receptor beta chains from a single sample sequenced in a study of patients and donors after allogeneic stem cell transplantation. TCRdb recomputed calls from the RT-PCR reads with MiXCR, one row per CDR3 protein. The data show about 25,000 distinct CDR3 sequences, roughly 43% seen once. The sequenced sample consisted of blood, either unsorted or a sorted T cell fraction (not recorded which). These receptors were taken from a human donor who was either an allogeneic HSCT recipient or a stem cell or donor lymphocyte infusion donor (not recorded which). It is not recorded whose cells these are; they may come from a transplant donor.

The chain uses TRBV12-3 or TRBV12-4 and TRBJ2-5; D unclear. The length of the CDR3 is 12 residues. V gave up 5 bases and J gave up 4 bases, with 8 bases separating them. The CDR3 loop reads CASSLIGETQYF. DNA for the CDR3: TGTGCCAGCAGTCTAATTGGAGAGACCCAGTACTTC.

The table lists this clonotype with a few counts. This chain links TRBV5-1 with TRBJ2-3; the D is unclear. The V gene's germline CDR1 is SGHRS and CDR2 YFSETQ. The CDR3 contains 16 residues. The V and J ends lost 0 bases and 0 bases respectively, with 11 bases between them. The CDR3 region has the DNA TGCGCCAGCAGCTTGGAGGTCAGGTCTAGCACAGATACGCAGTATTTT. This sequence encodes CASSLEVRSSTDTQYF.

This clonotype was counted only a few times. The V gene is TRBV6-4, the J gene TRBJ2-1; D might be TRBD1 (5 bases). V was cut by 3 bases and J by 6 bases, with 15 bases left in between. The CDR3 has 15 residues. Germline assignment: CDR1 MRHNA and CDR2 SNTAGT. The CDR3 DNA reads TGTGCCAGCAGTGATGGGTGGGCAGGGCTCAATGAGCAGTTCTTC. This sequence encodes CASSDGWAGLNEQFF.

The V gene is TRBV6-6, the J gene TRBJ2-7; 10 nucleotides match TRBD2. This CDR3 is 16 amino acids long. Per germline, CDR1 MNHNY and CDR2 SVGAGI (reference sequence). V gave up 2 bases and J gave up 3 bases; unmatched junction bases: 7. CDR3 in DNA: TGTGCCAGCAGTTACGGAGCGGGAGGGCCCCTCTACGAGCAGTACTTC. Protein sequence: CASSYGAGGPLYEQYF.

This clonotype has a count of ten or more. The V gene is TRBV3-1, the J gene TRBJ1-1; D is uncertain. CDR1 is LGHDT and CDR2 is YNNKEL in the germline V gene (reference sequence). This CDR3 spans 13 amino acids. Deletions cut 4 bases from V and 5 bases from J, with 11 bases between. The CDR3 region is CASSLIGLTEAFF. In DNA form, the CDR3 reads TGTGCCAGCAGCCTGATCGGGTTAACTGAAGCTTTCTTT.

In this sample, this clonotype turned up many times. The rearrangement joins TRBV5-1 to TRBJ2-3; D possibly corresponds to TRBD1 (6 bases). The germline V gene encodes CDR1 SGHRS and CDR2 YFSETQ. The CDR3 has 15 amino acids. V lost 1 base to trimming and J lost 0 bases, with 9 bases between them. The CDR3 reads CASSLKDRSTDTQYF. CDR3 sequence (DNA): TGCGCCAGCAGCTTGAAGGACAGAAGCACAGATACGCAGTATTTT.

In DNA, the CDR3 is TGTGCCAGCAGCCCAGTCCCGGGACAGGGGCCGAACACTGAAGCTTTCTTT. Encoded protein: CASSPVPGQGPNTEAFF. The V call is TRBV3-1, the J call TRBJ1-1; 10 bases match TRBD1. The V gene's germline CDR1 is LGHDT and CDR2 YNNKEL (reference sequence). The CDR3 length is 17 residues. J gave up 1 base and V 4 bases, and 9 bases lay outside the gene matches.

This chain connects TRBV12-3 or TRBV12-4 to TRBJ2-3; D not resolved. Between the trimmed V and J ends, which lost 6 bases and 9 bases, there was a span of 13 bases. The CDR3 totals 12 residues. CDR3 region: CASSSQTPTQYF. DNA of the CDR3: TGTGCCAGCAGCTCACAGACCCCAACGCAGTATTTT.

V and J are TRBV6-6 and TRBJ2-6; D is ambiguous. The germline gives CDR1 MNHNY, CDR2 SVGAGI (reference sequence). This CDR3 comprises 14 residues. The V and J ends lost 8 bases and 2 bases respectively, with 10 bases between them. The CDR3 region is CASARRAGANVLTF. The CDR3, as DNA: TGTGCCAGCGCCCGAAGGGCTGGGGCCAACGTCCTGACTTTC.

V and J are TRBV3-1 and TRBJ1-5, with D possibly matching TRBD1 (5 bases). The CDR3 loop spans 20 amino acids. Deletions cut 0 bases from V and 3 bases from J, with 24 bases between. Germline lookup yields CDR1 LGHDT and CDR2 YNNKEL (reference sequence). The CDR3 loop reads CASSQDFPTLDRANNQPQHF. Here the CDR3 DNA reads TGTGCCAGCAGCCAAGATTTTCCGACCCTAGACAGAGCAAACAATCAGCCCCAGCATTTT. Supplemented by reference TRBV3-1 and TRBJ1-5, the full variable domain reads DTAVSQTPKYLVTQMGNDKSIKCEQNLGHDTMYWYKQDSKKFLKIMFSYNNKELIINETVPNRFSPKSPDKAHLNLHINSLELGDSAVYFCASSQDFPTLDRANNQPQHFGDGTRLSIL.

This clonotype was observed a handful of times. This chain joins TRBV19 and TRBJ1-6; possible D gene TRBD1, 6 bases. Trimming took off 3 bases at V and 7 bases at J, with 10 bases between the two ends. Germline CDR1 is LNHDA and CDR2 is SQIVND (reference sequence). The CDR3 totals 14 residues. CDR3 amino acids: CASSIRTANSPLHF. DNA for the CDR3: TGTGCCAGTAGTATTCGGACAGCGAATTCACCCCTCCACTTT.

The rearrangement uses TRBV12-3 or TRBV12-4 and TRBJ2-1; 8 nucleotides line up with TRBD1. V shed 3 bases, J shed 4 bases, and the junction held 5 bases outside the gene matches. The length of the CDR3 is 15 residues. The CDR3 sequence: CASSFRTGTYNEQFF. CDR3 in DNA: TGTGCCAGCAGTTTTCGGACAGGGACATACAATGAGCAGTTCTTC.

The chain links TRBV5-6 to TRBJ2-7; 9 bases align to TRBD2. From germline, CDR1 is SGHDT and CDR2 YYEEEE. V dropped 5 bases and J dropped 2; count of bases not matched to a gene: 8. CDR3 length: 15 residues. The chain's CDR3 is CASRPIAGAPYEQYF. The CDR3 coding sequence is TGTGCCAGCAGGCCAATAGCGGGAGCTCCCTACGAGCAGTACTTC.

The rearrangement links TRBV5-1 to TRBJ2-3, with 8 bases aligning to TRBD1. The CDR3 spans 16 residues. Per germline, CDR1 SGHRS and CDR2 YFSETQ. J lost 3 bases, V lost 4 bases, and 10 bases had no gene match. For the CDR3, the DNA is TGCGCCAGCAGCCCCGGACAGGGACGAGGGACAGATACGCAGTATTTT. Amino acids: CASSPGQGRGTDTQYF.

Only a few counts were recorded for this clonotype. The V gene is TRBV2, the J gene TRBJ2-1, with D perhaps matching TRBD1 (6 bases). The germline CDR1 and CDR2 sequences are SNHLY and FYNNEI. V lost 6 bases, J lost 3 bases, and 12 bases lay in between. The CDR3 extends over 14 amino acids. CDR3 amino acids: CASSGQSFYNEQFF. In nucleotides, the CDR3 is TGTGCCAGCAGCGGACAGAGTTTCTACAATGAGCAGTTCTTC.

V gene TRBV5-5 combines with J gene TRBJ2-1, with 10 bases matching TRBD1. The CDR3 spans 17 residues. Trimming removed 3 bases from V and 4 bases from J; junction bases left unmatched: 10. Germline loops: CDR1 SGHKS, CDR2 YYEKEE (reference sequence). The CDR3 loop reads CASSSPLGTGAYNEQFF. Here the CDR3 DNA reads TGTGCCAGCAGCTCCCCGCTGGGGACAGGGGCGTACAATGAGCAGTTCTTC.

The J gene is TRBJ2-7, the V gene TRBV7-6; D uncertain. CDR3 length: 14 amino acids. Trimming stripped 4 bases from V and 0 bases from J, with 10 bases between. Germline CDR1 and CDR2: SGHVS and FNYEAQ. The CDR3 loop reads CASSSHSYSYEQYF. CDR3 nucleotide sequence: TGTGCCAGCAGCTCCCACAGCTACTCCTACGAGCAGTACTTC.

The chain employs TRBV5-1 and TRBJ2-1; 13 positions agree with TRBD2. Germline CDR1 and CDR2: SGHRS and YFSETQ. The J segment lost 7 bases and the V segment lost 4 bases, leaving 2 bases of the junction unmatched. This CDR3 spans 14 amino acids. CDR3 nucleotide sequence: TGCGCCAGCAGCCGGGGACTAGCGGGAAATGAGCAGTTCTTC. Protein: CASSRGLAGNEQFF. Complete variable domain (other parts from reference TRBV5-1 and TRBJ2-1): KAGVTQTPRYLIKTRGQQVTLSCSPISGHRSVSWYQQTPGQGLQFLFEYFSETQRNKGNFPGRFSGRQFSNSRSEMNVSTLELGDSALYLCASSRGLAGNEQFFGPGTRLTVL.

The genes are TRBV28 and TRBJ1-4; possibly TRBD1 for D (5 bases). CDR3 length: 15 residues. Germline CDR1 reads MDHEN; CDR2 reads SYDVKM. V lost 2 bases, J lost 8 bases, and 15 bases lay in between. The CDR3 nucleotides are TGTGCCAGCAGTTTAGGGGGAAGGCTAAGGGAAAAACTGTTTTTT. This translates into CASSLGGRLREKLFF.

This clonotype was seen more than once but under ten times. The chain joins TRBV10-3 to TRBJ2-7, with 8 bases lining up with TRBD1. V trimming: 4 bases; J trimming: 7 bases; junction bases outside the gene matches: 3. CDR1 and CDR2 (germline): ENHRY, SYGVKD. The CDR3 has 12 residues. The CDR3 loop is CAISGGQAEQYF. CDR3 coding DNA: TGTGCCATCAGTGGGGGACAGGCTGAGCAGTACTTC.

This clonotype was found once. The chain recombines TRBV29-1 with TRBJ1-5, with D perhaps matching TRBD1 (5 bases). CDR1 and CDR2 from the germline V gene are SQVTM and ANQGSEA. V was clipped by 6 bases and J by 2 bases, with 14 bases between them. The CDR3 extends over 14 amino acids. In nucleotides, the CDR3 is TGCAGCGTGACCGACAGTGCAGGCAATCAGCCCCAGCATTTT. It codes for CSVTDSAGNQPQHF.

This clonotype has just one count. V is TRBV7-3 and J is TRBJ2-3, with TRBD2 matching 11 bases. Looked up from germline, CDR1 is SGHTA and CDR2 is FQGTGA. The CDR3 extends over 16 amino acids. Unmatched junction bases numbered 4, after V lost 5 bases and J lost 0 bases. The CDR3 nucleotides read TGTGCCAGCAGCGCCGGACTAGCGGGCAGCACAGATACGCAGTATTTT. Translated: CASSAGLAGSTDTQYF. Looking up the rest from reference TRBV7-3 and TRBJ2-3 gives the full variable domain: GAGVSQTPSNKVTEKGKYVELRCDPISGHTALYWYRQSLGQGPEFLIYFQGTGAADDSGLPNDRFFAVRPEGSVSTLKIQRTERGDSAVYLCASSAGLAGSTDTQYFGPGTRLTVL.

This clonotype turned up a few times. The genes are TRBV6-5 and TRBJ2-7; D not resolved. CDR1 and CDR2 from the germline V gene are MNHEY and SVGAGI. The CDR3 is 15 amino acids. The V and J ends lost 0 bases and 5 bases respectively, with 14 bases between them. CDR3 loop: CASSYSILVLNEQYF. DNA for the CDR3: TGTGCCAGCAGTTACTCGATTCTAGTATTGAACGAGCAGTACTTC.

The V and J genes are TRBV3-1 and TRBJ1-6; D may be TRBD1 (5 bases). Trimming took 2 bases from V and 9 from J, leaving 17 bases between them. The CDR3 runs to 16 residues. Per the germline V gene, CDR1 is LGHDT and CDR2 is YNNKEL (reference sequence). The CDR3 bases are TGTGCCAGCAGCCAATTGAGGGACCTTGGGAGTTCACCCCTCCACTTT. Protein sequence: CASSQLRDLGSSPLHF.

This clonotype was seen only a few times. The chain employs TRBV4-1 and TRBJ1-5; D unclear. Germline-derived CDR1 and CDR2 are MGHRA and YSYEKL. The CDR3 contains 16 residues. Trimming pared 3 bases from V and 1 base from J, leaving 13 bases between. Written as DNA, the CDR3 is TGCGCCAGCAGCCACCGGGAACAGAACAGCAATCAGCCCCAGCATTTT. Its protein product is CASSHREQNSNQPQHF.

The V gene is TRBV20-1, the J gene TRBJ2-6; D possibly corresponds to TRBD2 (6 bases). Germline CDR1 reads DFQATT; CDR2 reads SNEGSKA (reference sequence). Trimming removed 3 bases from V and 0 bases from J, with 9 bases in between. The CDR3 is made up of 15 amino acids. The CDR3 loop reads CSASGSLSGANVLTF. The CDR3 DNA reads as TGCAGTGCTAGCGGGAGTCTCTCTGGGGCCAACGTCCTGACTTTC.

This chain links TRBV20-1 with TRBJ2-1, with 11 bases matching TRBD2. Germline V gene sequence: CDR1 DFQATT, CDR2 SNEGSKA (reference sequence). CDR3 length: 15 residues. V lost 1 base, J lost 7 bases, and 6 bases stayed unmatched. The CDR3 here is CSARGTGTSGNEQFF. CDR3 DNA: TGCAGTGCTAGAGGCACCGGGACTAGCGGAAATGAGCAGTTCTTC.